This T cell receptor beta chain was sequenced for a study of OX40 agonist ivuxolimab in advanced cancers. Worth noting for this clone: What it binds is unknown.

The study, taken as a whole, reports: Doses of 0.1 to 3.0 mg/kg were accompanied by clonal expansion of CD4+ and CD8+ blood T cells by week 6. Averaging showed that CD8+ T cells had more expanded clones than CD4+ did.

The germline gives CDR1 SGHTA, CDR2 FQGNSA. Trimming cost V 5 bases and J 4 bases, with 12 bases left between them. This CDR3 comprises 14 residues. Data came from immunoSEQ multiplex PCR; TCRdb stores just in-frame clones and leaves some out. This repertoire shows under 95,000 clones, approximately 89% found once; its top ten account for over 0.15%. The sequence was collected from an adult with an advanced solid tumor such as melanoma, head and neck, liver or kidney cancer. The sample here was CD4+ or CD8+ T cells sorted from blood, taken in a trial of the OX40 agonist ivuxolimab. The rearrangement links TRBV7-2 to TRBJ2-1, with a tentative D call TRBD2 (6 bases). The CDR3 loop reads CASSRLVSYNEQFF. In DNA, the CDR3 is TGTGCCAGCAGCAGACTAGTTTCGTACAATGAGCAGTTCTTC.